Each of the 28 T cell receptor beta chains below was sequenced from the same sample in a study of a mutant IDH1 vaccine in newly diagnosed glioma. Generated by immunoSEQ multiplex PCR, the TCRdb table keeps only in-frame clones and is missing some. Altogether approximately 66,000 clones are present, 84% being singletons, with the ten largest covering roughly 13%. Their target antigens are unknown. Time point given: week 23, last vaccination. The content of each vaccine dose was 300 ug of mutant IDH1 20-mer peptide, and topical imiquimod accompanied it. Sequencing was performed on PBMCs, taken from a glioma patient whose treatment included an IDH1 peptide vaccine. These receptors all stem from a man in his late teens or twenties with glioma.

CDR3 coding DNA: TGTGCCAGCGGCCGGCGGGGGTCGAAAAGTAGTACCGGGGAGCTGTTTTTT. It yields the protein CASGRRGSKSSTGELFF. The chain uses TRBV7-2 and TRBJ2-2; 7 positions match TRBD2. The CDR3 runs to 17 residues. Germline-derived CDR1 and CDR2 are SGHTA and FQGNSA. J lost 5 bases, V lost 8 bases, and 17 bases had no gene match.

The rearrangement uses TRBV18 and TRBJ2-7; D not resolved. Germline-derived CDR1 and CDR2 are KGHSH and LQKENI. V shed 1 base and J shed 4 bases, with 8 bases lying between them. This CDR3 spans 13 amino acids. The chain's CDR3 is CASSPQSLYEQYF. The CDR3 DNA is TGTGCCAGCTCACCACAATCCCTGTACGAGCAGTACTTC. The entire variable domain, with the rest obtained from reference TRBV18 and TRBJ2-7, is as follows: NAGVMQNPRHLVRRRGQEARLRCSPMKGHSHVYWYRQLPEEGLKFMVYLQKENIIDESGMPKERFSAEFPKEGPSILRIQQVVRGDSAAYFCASSPQSLYEQYFGPGTRLTVT.

This clone was seen just once. The rearrangement links TRBV7-9 to TRBJ1-6, with D maybe TRBD1 (6 bases). V lost 4 bases to trimming and J lost 13 bases, with 11 bases between them. CDR1 SEHNR and CDR2 FQNEAQ come from the germline V gene (reference sequence). This CDR3 has 12 residues. CDR3 protein: CASSSRGRPLHF. The CDR3, as DNA: TGTGCCAGCAGCTCCAGGGGAAGGCCCCTCCACTTT.

The CDR3 DNA sequence: TGTGCCAGCAGCCCACAGGGGGTGGGTTCCTACGAGCAGTACTTC. It translates to CASSPQGVGSYEQYF. The chain recombines TRBV7-9 with TRBJ2-7, with TRBD1 matching 8 bases. The V segment lost 5 bases and the J segment 1 base; nucleotides outside the gene matches: 7. Germline V CDR1 and CDR2: SEHNR, FQNEAQ (reference sequence). There are 15 residues in the CDR3. The variable domain in full, with the rest retrieved from reference TRBV7-9 and TRBJ2-7, is DTGVSQNPRHKITKRGQNVTFRCDPISEHNRLYWYRQTLGQGPEFLTYFQNEAQLEKSRLLSDRFSAERPKGSFSTLEIQRTEQGDSAMYLCASSPQGVGSYEQYFGPGTRLTVT.

The CDR3 reads CAWKVQGRNSPLHF. CDR3 DNA: TGTGCCTGGAAGGTTCAGGGGAGGAATTCACCCCTCCACTTT. The V gene is TRBV30, the J gene TRBJ1-6, with a weak D call TRBD1 (6 bases). V was shortened by 4 bases and J by 7 bases, with 14 bases between the two germline ends. CDR3 length equals 14 residues. From germline, CDR1 is GTSNPN and CDR2 SVGIG (reference sequence).

The CDR3 DNA reads TGTGCCAGCAGCCAATCAATCCAGAGTGGCGAGCAGTACTTC. Translation: CASSQSIQSGEQYF. The V call is TRBV14, the J call TRBJ2-7; D is unclear. This CDR3 is 14 amino acids long. Germline-derived CDR1 and CDR2 are SGHDN and FVKESK. V lost 2 bases and J 6 bases, leaving 14 bases between the germline ends. The full variable domain, in which reference TRBV14 and TRBJ2-7 provide the parts outside the CDR3, is EAGVTQFPSHSVIEKGQTVTLRCDPISGHDNLYWYRRVMGKEIKFLLHFVKESKQDESGMPNNRFLAERTGGTYSTLKVQPAELEDSGVYFCASSQSIQSGEQYFGPGTRLTVT.

This chain uses TRBV9 with TRBJ1-1; 7 bases line up with TRBD1. Unmatched junction bases numbered 9, after V lost 4 bases and J lost 0 bases. The CDR3 is 16 residues long. CDR1 and CDR2 (germline): SGDLS, YYNGEE. CDR3 region: CASSSGTVKMNTEAFF. The CDR3 DNA reads as TGTGCCAGCAGCTCCGGGACAGTTAAAATGAACACTGAAGCTTTCTTT.

This clone was counted between two and nine times. Other DNA sequences in the sample encode the same CDR3. The chain combines TRBV6-6 with TRBJ1-1; the D is unclear. Trimming stripped 0 bases from V and 5 bases from J, with 7 bases between. The CDR3 covers 13 residues. Germline V gives CDR1 MNHNY, CDR2 SVGAGI (reference sequence). The CDR3: CASSYSTYTEAFF. The CDR3, as DNA: TGTGCCAGCAGTTACTCTACTTATACTGAAGCTTTCTTT.

This chain links TRBV7-9 with TRBJ2-3; D may match TRBD1 or TRBD2 (6 bases each). The CDR3 is 14 residues long. CDR1 is SEHNR, CDR2 FQNEAQ, per germline (reference sequence). Deletions cut 2 bases from V and 4 bases from J, with 10 bases between. The CDR3 DNA reads as TGTGCCAGCAGCTTAAGGGGGGCGGCAGATACGCAGTATTTT. It encodes CASSLRGAADTQYF.

The rearrangement joins TRBV11-2 to TRBJ1-2; tentative D call: TRBD1 (5 bases). The germline V gene encodes CDR1 SGHAT and CDR2 FQNNGV. With 3 bases removed from V and 7 bases from J, the gap between germline ends came to 9 bases. CDR3 size: 12 residues. The CDR3 nucleotides are TGTGCCAGCAGCTTCGGGGGATCTGGCTACACCTTC. It codes for CASSFGGSGYTF.

The gene calls are TRBV10-3 and TRBJ1-2, with D unresolved. Germline V lookup: CDR1 ENHRY, CDR2 SYGVKD. V was pared by 6 bases and J by 2 bases, with 10 bases between. The CDR3 covers 13 residues. The CDR3 DNA reads as TGTGCCATCAGCCCGGGCTCAAACTATGGCTACACCTTC. It codes for CAISPGSNYGYTF.

The chain uses TRBV5-1 and TRBJ1-4, with 9 bases identical to TRBD1. Looked up from germline, CDR1 is SGHRS and CDR2 is YFSETQ. The CDR3 loop spans 15 amino acids. V trimming: 5 bases; J trimming: 12 bases; junction bases outside the gene matches: 14. CDR3 nucleotide sequence: TGCGCCAGCAGTCCGGACAGGGGCCCTCGGTTCGAACTGTTTTTT. This sequence encodes CASSPDRGPRFELFF.

This clone appeared a single time. This chain connects TRBV5-4 to TRBJ2-7; D is unresolved. Looked up from germline, CDR1 is SGHNT and CDR2 is YYREEE (reference sequence). V lost 4 bases and J lost 0, with 5 bases in between. The length of the CDR3 is 12 residues. CDR3 nucleotides: TGTGCCAGCAGCCAGGACTCCTACGAGCAGTACTTC. It codes for CASSQDSYEQYF.

This clone was found a few times. The chain joins TRBV20-1 to TRBJ1-1; TRBD1 agrees at 8 bases. The CDR3 spans 11 residues. From germline, CDR1 is DFQATT and CDR2 SNEGSKA (reference sequence). Trimming cost V 1 base and J 8 bases; bases outside gene matches: 0. The CDR3 region is CSARGDREAFF. CDR3 nucleotide sequence: TGCAGTGCTAGAGGGGACAGGGAAGCTTTCTTT.

This clone was picked up a small number of times. Other DNA sequences in this specimen translate into the identical CDR3. The rearrangement uses TRBV4-3 and TRBJ1-3, with a weak D call TRBD1 (6 bases). Germline lookup yields CDR1 LGHNA and CDR2 YSLEER. There are 15 residues in the CDR3. V lost 0 bases, J lost 3 bases, and 9 bases lay in between. The DNA of the CDR3 is TGCGCCAGCAGCCAAGACAGGGGCTATGGAAACACCATATATTTT. It translates to CASSQDRGYGNTIYF.

The J gene is TRBJ2-7, the V gene TRBV27; either TRBD1 or TRBD2 may fit D (6 bases each). Per the germline V gene, CDR1 is MNHEY and CDR2 is SMNVEV (reference sequence). The ends were cut back, 3 bases at V and 5 bases at J, with 14 bases in the middle. CDR3 size: 14 residues. DNA of the CDR3: TGTGCCAGCAGTTTCTCGAGGGGGGCCCACGAGCAGTACTTC. Protein sequence: CASSFSRGAHEQYF.

CDR3 loop: CAWSIVGTGGGYTF. CDR3 nucleotides: TGTGCCTGGAGTATAGTGGGGACAGGCGGTGGCTACACCTTC. The rearrangement joins TRBV30 to TRBJ1-2; 8 nucleotides agree with TRBD1. This CDR3 is 14 amino acids long. Trimming took 2 bases from V and 7 from J; bases not matched to a gene: 9. Germline lookup yields CDR1 GTSNPN and CDR2 SVGIG (reference sequence).

The chain couples TRBV9 to TRBJ2-5, with 9 nucleotides matching TRBD2. The germline CDR1 and CDR2 sequences are SGDLS and YYNGEE. Trimming removed 3 bases from V and 4 bases from J; junction bases left unmatched: 4. There are 14 residues in the CDR3. This CDR3 is CASSDSGGGETQYF. CDR3 nucleotides: TGTGCCAGCAGCGATAGCGGGGGTGGAGAGACCCAGTACTTC.

The chain carries TRBV5-1 and TRBJ1-2; D may be TRBD1 (5 bases). Germline V lookup: CDR1 SGHRS, CDR2 YFSETQ. The CDR3 is made up of 13 amino acids. V was pared by 5 bases and J by 6 bases, with 14 bases between. The CDR3 nucleotides read TGCGCCAGCAGGCCCGGGGACGGAAATGGCTACACCTTC. Its translation is CASRPGDGNGYTF.

This rearrangement joins TRBV5-1 to TRBJ2-7; 8 nucleotides align to TRBD2. The CDR3 runs to 15 residues. The J segment lost 3 bases and the V segment lost 0 bases, leaving 5 bases of the junction unmatched. Germline V lookup: CDR1 SGHRS, CDR2 YFSETQ. CDR3 DNA: TGCGCCAGCAGCTTGGAAGCGGGGGAGCTCTACGAGCAGTACTTC. This encodes CASSLEAGELYEQYF.

CDR3 loop: CASSYGNAGGTDTQYF. CDR3 nucleotides: TGTGCCAGCAGCTACGGCAATGCGGGAGGGACAGATACGCAGTATTTT. This rearrangement joins TRBV13 to TRBJ2-3; the match to TRBD2 covers 9 bases. The J segment lost 3 bases and the V segment lost 4 bases, leaving 8 bases of the junction unmatched. The germline gives CDR1 PRHDT, CDR2 FYEKMQ (reference sequence). The CDR3 loop spans 16 amino acids.

V and J are TRBV29-1 and TRBJ2-7; the D gene could be TRBD1 or TRBD2 (6 bases each). This CDR3 contains 14 residues. V was pared by 1 base and J by 0 bases, with 10 bases between. Germline loops: CDR1 SQVTM, CDR2 ANQGSEA. CDR3 protein: CSVEGGTSSYEQYF. The CDR3, as DNA: TGCAGCGTTGAAGGCGGGACATCCTCCTACGAGCAGTACTTC.

The CDR3 coding sequence is TGTGCCAGCAGCTTATCGACTCTCTCCGAGCAGTACTTC. This gives the protein CASSLSTLSEQYF. This chain connects TRBV14 to TRBJ2-7; D ambiguous. Germline CDR1 reads SGHDN; CDR2 reads FVKESK. V dropped 5 bases and J dropped 6 bases, with 14 bases sitting between them. The CDR3 is 13 residues long.

This clone was seen a single time. The rearrangement joins TRBV27 to TRBJ2-7; D might be TRBD1 (5 bases). The V end lost 3 bases, the J end lost 0 bases, and 9 bases lay between the germline ends. CDR3 length: 14 residues. The germline CDR1 and CDR2 sequences are MNHEY and SMNVEV (reference sequence). CDR3 protein: CASSFQDNSYEQYF. DNA of the CDR3: TGTGCCAGCAGTTTCCAGGACAACTCCTACGAGCAGTACTTC.

V and J are TRBV4-1 and TRBJ2-2; D is possibly TRBD1 or TRBD2 (5 bases each). This CDR3 region has 17 residues. Germline CDR1 and CDR2: MGHRA and YSYEKL. The V end lost 0 bases, the J end lost 5 bases, and 16 bases lay between the germline ends. The CDR3 sequence: CASSQDGAGRATGELFF. CDR3 DNA sequence: TGCGCCAGCAGCCAAGACGGAGCAGGGCGGGCGACCGGGGAGCTGTTTTTT.

This clone was observed a handful of times. The V call is TRBV2, the J call TRBJ1-2; TRBD1 agrees at 9 bases. This CDR3 has 14 residues. The V segment lost 7 bases and the J segment 5 bases; nucleotides outside the gene matches: 8. Looked up from germline, CDR1 is SNHLY and CDR2 is FYNNEI. The CDR3 loop reads CASNTGGAGYGYTF. CDR3 in DNA: TGTGCCAGCAATACAGGGGGCGCAGGGTATGGCTACACCTTC. Supplemented by reference TRBV2 and TRBJ1-2, the full variable domain reads EPEVTQTPSHQVTQMGQEVILRCVPISNHLYFYWYRQILGQKVEFLVSFYNNEISEKSEIFDDQFSVERPDGSNFTLKIRSTKLEDSAMYFCASNTGGAGYGYTFGSGTRLTVV.

The V and J genes are TRBV5-1 and TRBJ1-1; D is uncertain. Trimming pared 2 bases from V and 1 base from J, leaving 9 bases between. This CDR3 is 14 amino acids long. Germline loops: CDR1 SGHRS, CDR2 YFSETQ. The CDR3 region is CASSFLSSNTEAFF. The CDR3, as DNA: TGCGCCAGCAGCTTTCTCAGCTCGAACACTGAAGCTTTCTTT.

The rearrangement uses TRBV1 and TRBJ1-1. TRBV1 has pseudogene status. The CDR3 is 14 amino acids. In DNA, the CDR3 is TGCACCAGCAGTCATAAGGAGGGCAACACTGAAGCTTTCTTT. It translates to CTSSHKEGNTEAFF.